The T cell receptor (beta chain) described here comes from a study of blood T cells in healthy people across ages. Study-level findings and limits: Relative to aged donors, long-lived donors carried more naive CD4+ cells and displayed higher diversity. CMV status of donors was unknown, possibly confounding expanded clonotype changes. TCR beta diversity per million T cells fell roughly linearly with age.

This clonotype has more than one count but fewer than ten. Antigen: not known. The germline V gene has CDR1 LGHDT and CDR2 YNNKEL (reference sequence). The CDR3 extends over 14 amino acids. Trimming cost V 4 bases and J 0 bases, with 10 bases left between them. A second about 7 to 12 cycle PCR used barcoded and J-beta primers. Sequencing of every sample gave 2.5 million or more CDR3-containing paired-end reads. From the 5' RACE reads, TCRdb called clonotypes with MiXCR, one entry per CDR3 protein. The sample shows 1.8 million or so distinct CDR3 sequences, 35% to 50% of them seen only once. The sequence was obtained from a human donor in good health. Sequencing was carried out using blood. V gene TRBV3-1 combines with J gene TRBJ2-7; D not resolved. CDR3 DNA sequence: TGTGCCAGCAGCCTCGGACCCTACTCCTACGAGCAGTACTTC. It is translated as CASSLGPYSYEQYF.